This T cell receptor (beta chain) originates from a study of patients and donors after allogeneic stem cell transplantation. Each CDR3 protein is one row after TCRdb ran MiXCR on the RT-PCR reads. The table lists 900,000 to 1,000,000 distinct CDR3 sequences, about a sixth of them singletons. This CDR3 has 13 residues. Deletions cut 3 bases from V and 8 bases from J, with 11 bases between. The germline CDR1 and CDR2 sequences are SGHAT and FQNNGV. This chain joins TRBV11-2 and TRBJ2-1; tentatively, D is TRBD2 (6 bases). The sequence was obtained from a human donor who was either an allogeneic HSCT recipient or a stem cell or donor lymphocyte infusion donor (not recorded which). It is not recorded whose cells these are; they may come from a transplant donor. Material for sequencing was blood, either unsorted or a sorted T cell fraction (not recorded which). The DNA of the CDR3 is TGTGCCAGCAGCTTCCCCTCGGGGGATGAGCAGTTCTTC. Protein sequence: CASSFPSGDEQFF.